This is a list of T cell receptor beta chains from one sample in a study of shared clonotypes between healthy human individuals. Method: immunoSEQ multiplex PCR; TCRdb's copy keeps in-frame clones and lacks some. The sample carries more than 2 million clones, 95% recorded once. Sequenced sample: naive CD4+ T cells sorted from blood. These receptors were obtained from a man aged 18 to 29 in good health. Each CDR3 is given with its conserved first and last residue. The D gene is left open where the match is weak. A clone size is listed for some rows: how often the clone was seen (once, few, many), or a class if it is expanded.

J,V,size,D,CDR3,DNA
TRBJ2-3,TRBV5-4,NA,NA,CASSLVGSTDTQYF,TGTGCCAGCAGCTTGGTGGGAAGCACAGATACGCAGTATTTT
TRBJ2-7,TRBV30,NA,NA,CAWSVGSSYEQYF,TGTGCCTGGAGTGTAGGGTCCTCCTACGAGCAGTACTTC
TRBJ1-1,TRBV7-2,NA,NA,CASTRLGGNTEAFF,TGTGCCAGCACCCGACTCGGGGGGAACACTGAAGCTTTCTTT
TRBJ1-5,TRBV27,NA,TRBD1,CAIRPDRGLNGNQPQHF,TGTGCGATCAGACCGGACAGGGGGCTTAACGGGAATCAGCCCCAGCATTTT
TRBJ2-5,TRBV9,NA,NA,CASSVGGKETQYF,TGTGCCAGCAGCGTAGGTGGGAAAGAGACCCAGTACTTC
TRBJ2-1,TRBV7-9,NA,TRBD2,CASSLTSGRTYNEQFF,TGTGCCAGCAGCTTAACTAGCGGGAGAACCTACAATGAGCAGTTCTTC
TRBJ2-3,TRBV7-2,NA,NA,CASSPGSSTDTQYF,TGTGCCAGCAGCCCAGGGTCCAGCACAGATACGCAGTATTTT
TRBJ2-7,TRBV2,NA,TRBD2,CASSERATSGRATEQYF,TGTGCCAGCAGTGAAAGGGCGACTAGCGGGAGGGCCACCGAGCAGTACTTC
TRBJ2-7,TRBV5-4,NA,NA,CASSPTGGYEQYF,TGTGCCAGCAGCCCGACAGGAGGCTACGAGCAGTACTTC
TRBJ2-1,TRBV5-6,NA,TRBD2,CASSLDSGRGSYNEQFF,TGTGCCAGCAGCTTGGACAGCGGGAGGGGCTCCTACAATGAGCAGTTCTTC
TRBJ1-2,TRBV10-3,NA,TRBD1,CAITGRTGSGGYTF,TGTGCCATCACCGGACGGACAGGGTCGGGGGGCTACACCTTC
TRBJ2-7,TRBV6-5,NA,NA,CASSYDRAGYEQYF,TGTGCCAGCAGTTACGACCGGGCCGGCTACGAGCAGTACTTC
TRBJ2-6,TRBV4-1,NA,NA,CASSQPLLGGANVLTF,TGCGCCAGCAGCCAACCTTTACTGGGAGGGGCCAACGTCCTGACTTTC
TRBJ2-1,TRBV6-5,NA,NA,CASSYSSGLVNEQFF,TGTGCCAGCAGTTATTCCTCGGGCCTAGTCAATGAGCAGTTCTTC
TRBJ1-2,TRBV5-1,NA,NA,CASSPPGGSQGYTF,TGCGCCAGCAGCCCGCCCGGGGGTTCGCAGGGCTACACCTTC
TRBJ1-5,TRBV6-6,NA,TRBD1,CASSYSSGGGQPQHF,TGTGCCAGCAGTTACTCGTCAGGGGGCGGTCAGCCCCAGCATTTT
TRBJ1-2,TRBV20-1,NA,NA,CSADGEGYTF,TGCAGTGCTGACGGGGAAGGCTACACCTTC
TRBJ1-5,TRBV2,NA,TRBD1,CASSTGTGSNQPQHF,TGTGCCAGCAGTACCGGGACAGGAAGCAATCAGCCCCAGCATTTT
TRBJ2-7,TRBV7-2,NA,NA,CASSPAGGTYEQYF,TGTGCCAGCAGCCCGGCGGGCGGCACCTACGAGCAGTACTTC
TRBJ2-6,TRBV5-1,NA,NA,CASSAGGTGANVLTF,TGCGCCAGCAGCGCAGGCGGTACTGGGGCCAACGTCCTGACTTTC
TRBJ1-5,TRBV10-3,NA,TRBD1,CAISEGQDSNQPQHF,TGTGCCATCAGTGAGGGACAGGATAGCAATCAGCCCCAGCATTTT
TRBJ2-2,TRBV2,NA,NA,CAVSGTDDTGELFF,TGTGCCGTCTCCGGGACGGATGACACCGGGGAGCTGTTTTTT
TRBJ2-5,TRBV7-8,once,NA,CASSESSRETQYF,TGTGCCAGCAGCGAATCCAGTAGGGAGACCCAGTACTTC
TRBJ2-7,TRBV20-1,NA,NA,CSGTSGYEQYF,TGCAGCGGGACTTCAGGCTACGAGCAGTACTTC